Each of the 10 T cell receptor beta chains below was sequenced from the same sample in a study of blood T cell repertoires in COVID-19. Measured with immunoSEQ multiplex PCR; TCRdb has only the in-frame clones, and not every one. This sample has about 160,000 clones, with 81% found just once. Input material: PBMCs or T cells enriched from blood (not recorded which). The receptors were sampled from a woman between 40 and 55 years old with acute COVID-19.

V and J are TRBV10-3 and TRBJ2-7; TRBD1 matches 8 bases. The germline V gene has CDR1 ENHRY and CDR2 SYGVKD. The CDR3 runs to 12 residues. Unmatched junction bases numbered 6, after V lost 3 bases and J lost 11 bases. CDR3 nucleotide sequence: TGTGCCATCAGTGAAGGTGGACAGGGAGAGTACTTC. It encodes CAISEGGQGEYF.

This clone was observed once. The chain uses TRBV10-3 and TRBJ2-2, with 8 bases that match TRBD2. CDR3 length equals 15 residues. V lost 0 bases to trimming and J lost 6 bases; unmatched junction nucleotides: 3. Germline CDR1 reads ENHRY; CDR2 reads SYGVKD. The CDR3 region is CAISESGTRSGELFF. CDR3 nucleotides: TGTGCCATCAGTGAGTCAGGGACTAGGTCCGGGGAGCTGTTTTTT.

V and J are TRBV3-1 (or the pseudogene TRBV3-2) and TRBJ1-1; D may be TRBD1 (5 bases). This CDR3 spans 12 amino acids. Germline CDR1 LGHDT, CDR2 YNNKEL (reference sequence). The germline V and J ends were trimmed by 0 bases and 10 bases, with 9 bases remaining between them. The CDR3 coding sequence is TGTGCCAGCAGCCAAGAGGGAGGGGCAGCTTTCTTT. It specifies CASSQEGGAAFF.

The chain employs TRBV6-4 and TRBJ2-3, with D maybe TRBD2 (6 bases). Per germline, CDR1 MRHNA and CDR2 SNTAGT. Trimming removed 4 bases from V and 4 bases from J, with 15 bases in between. The CDR3 consists of 15 residues. The CDR3 DNA follows: TGTGCCAGCAGTGTTAATGGCGGGACCGCAGATACGCAGTATTTT. Encoded protein: CASSVNGGTADTQYF.

This sequence joins TRBV7-2 and TRBJ2-5, with 7 bases identical to TRBD1. The germline V gene encodes CDR1 SGHTA and CDR2 FQGNSA. The CDR3 covers 13 residues. V was pared by 4 bases and J by 3 bases, with 2 bases of the junction left unmatched. The CDR3 DNA reads TGTGCCAGCAGCTGGGGACAGAAAGAGACCCAGTACTTC. The encoded protein is CASSWGQKETQYF. Looking up the rest from reference TRBV7-2 and TRBJ2-5 gives the full variable domain: GAGVSQSPSNKVTEKGKDVELRCDPISGHTALYWYRQSLGQGLEFLIYFQGNSAPDKSGLPSDRFSAERTGGSVSTLTIQRTQQEDSAVYLCASSWGQKETQYFGPGTRLLVL.

This chain links TRBV24-1 with TRBJ2-1; D is ambiguous. CDR1 and CDR2 (germline): KGHDR, SFDVKD. Trimming left V 4 bases short and J 10 bases short, with 10 bases between. The CDR3 extends over 12 amino acids. The CDR3 loop reads CATSDPQREQFF. CDR3 nucleotide sequence: TGTGCCACCAGTGACCCCCAGCGAGAGCAGTTCTTC.

The chain couples TRBV10-1 to TRBJ1-4, with 7 nucleotides matching TRBD1. The germline V gene has CDR1 WNHNN and CDR2 SYGVQD (reference sequence). Germline trimming cut 4 bases from V and 3 bases from J; bases unmatched to any gene: 2. The CDR3 loop spans 14 amino acids. The CDR3 DNA follows: TGCGCCAGCAGTGGACAGGGATCTAATGAAAAACTGTTTTTT. Residues: CASSGQGSNEKLFF.

The V and J genes are TRBV3-1 (or the pseudogene TRBV3-2) and TRBJ2-3; 9 positions agree with TRBD2. Germline lookup yields CDR1 LGHDT and CDR2 YNNKEL (reference sequence). The CDR3 runs to 15 residues. V lost 4 bases and J lost 2; bases outside the gene matches: 4. CDR3 amino acids: CASSLGLASTDTQYF. The CDR3 DNA reads as TGTGCCAGCAGCCTGGGACTAGCTTCCACAGATACGCAGTATTTT.

The chain employs TRBV7-2 and TRBJ1-3; TRBD1 aligns across 7 bases. The CDR3 is 14 residues long. Germline lookup yields CDR1 SGHTA and CDR2 FQGNSA. V dropped 3 bases and J dropped 7; count of bases not matched to a gene: 6. Here the CDR3 DNA reads TGTGCCAGCAGCTTGGAAAGGGGGCTTAACACCATATATTTT. Its protein product is CASSLERGLNTIYF.

V is TRBV30 and J is TRBJ1-1, with TRBD1 matching 7 bases. The germline V gene has CDR1 GTSNPN and CDR2 SVGIG (reference sequence). With V trimmed by 2 bases and J by 4 bases, 13 bases remained unmatched. CDR3 size: 16 residues. The CDR3 is CAWSPEDRVFGTEAFF. For the CDR3, the DNA is TGTGCCTGGAGTCCAGAAGACAGGGTCTTCGGCACTGAAGCTTTCTTT.